This T cell receptor beta chain was recovered during a study of T cell changes during pregnancy in multiple sclerosis. Losses at the gene ends were 7 bases for V and 3 bases for J; bases not matched to a gene: 0. Germline V lookup: CDR1 SEHNR, CDR2 FQNEAQ (reference sequence). The CDR3 loop spans 13 amino acids. Generated by immunoSEQ multiplex PCR, the TCRdb table keeps only in-frame clones and is missing some. The table includes tens of thousands of clones, about 89% detected once. V and J are TRBV7-9 and TRBJ1-4; 9 bases agree with TRBD1. The sample here was CD4+ T cells from peripheral blood mononuclear cells, taken in the first trimester of pregnancy. The TCR comes from a female donor with multiple sclerosis, enrolled in a pregnancy study. The CDR3 loop is CASNRGPNEKLFF. The CDR3, as DNA: TGTGCCAGCAACAGGGGGCCTAATGAAAAACTGTTTTTT.